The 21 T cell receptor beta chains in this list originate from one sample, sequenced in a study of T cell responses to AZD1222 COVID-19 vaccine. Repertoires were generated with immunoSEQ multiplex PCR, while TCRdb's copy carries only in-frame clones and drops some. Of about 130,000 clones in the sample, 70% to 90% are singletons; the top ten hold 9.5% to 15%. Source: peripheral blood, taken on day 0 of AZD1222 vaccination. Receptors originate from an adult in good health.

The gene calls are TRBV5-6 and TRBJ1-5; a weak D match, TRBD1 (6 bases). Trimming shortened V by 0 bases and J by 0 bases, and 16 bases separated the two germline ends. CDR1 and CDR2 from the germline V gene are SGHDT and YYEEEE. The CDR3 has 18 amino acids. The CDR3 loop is CASSLGAGGPYSNQPQHF. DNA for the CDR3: TGTGCCAGCAGCTTGGGCGCCGGGGGCCCCTATAGCAATCAGCCCCAGCATTTT. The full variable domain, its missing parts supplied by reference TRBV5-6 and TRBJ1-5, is DAGVTQSPTHLIKTRGQQVTLRCSPKSGHDTVSWYQQALGQGPQFIFQYYEEEERQRGNFPDRFSGHQFPNYSSELNVNALLLGDSALYLCASSLGAGGPYSNQPQHFGDGTRLSIL.

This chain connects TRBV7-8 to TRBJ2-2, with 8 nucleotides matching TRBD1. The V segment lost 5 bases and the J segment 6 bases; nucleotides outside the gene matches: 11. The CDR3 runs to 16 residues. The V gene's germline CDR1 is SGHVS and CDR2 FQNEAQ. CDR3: CASSPLKTGVSGELFF. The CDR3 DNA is TGTGCCAGCAGCCCTCTCAAGACAGGGGTGTCCGGGGAGCTGTTTTTT.

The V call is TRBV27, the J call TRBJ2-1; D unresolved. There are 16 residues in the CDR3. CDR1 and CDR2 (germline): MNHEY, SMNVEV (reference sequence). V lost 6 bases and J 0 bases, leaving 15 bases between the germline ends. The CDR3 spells CASSFSIVSSYNEQFF. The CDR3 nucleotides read TGTGCCAGCAGCTTCTCGATCGTTAGCTCCTACAATGAGCAGTTCTTC.

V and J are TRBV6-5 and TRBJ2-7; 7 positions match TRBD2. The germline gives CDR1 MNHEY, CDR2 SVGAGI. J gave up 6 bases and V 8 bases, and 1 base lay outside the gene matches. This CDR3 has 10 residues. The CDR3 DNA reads TGTGCCAGCTTAGCGGGCGAGCAGTACTTC. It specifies CASLAGEQYF.

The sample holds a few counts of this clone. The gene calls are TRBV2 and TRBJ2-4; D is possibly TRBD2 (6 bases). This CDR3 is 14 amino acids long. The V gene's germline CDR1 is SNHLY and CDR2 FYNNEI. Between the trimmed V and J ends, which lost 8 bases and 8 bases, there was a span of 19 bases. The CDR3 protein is CASGDLGGVDIQYF. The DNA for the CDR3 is TGTGCCAGCGGGGACCTTGGAGGGGTGGACATTCAGTACTTC.

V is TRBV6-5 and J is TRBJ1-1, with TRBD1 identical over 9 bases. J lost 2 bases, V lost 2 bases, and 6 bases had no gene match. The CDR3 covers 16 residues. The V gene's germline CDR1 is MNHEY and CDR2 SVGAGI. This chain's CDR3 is CASSYNPGQGNTEAFF. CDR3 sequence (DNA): TGTGCCAGCAGTTACAACCCGGGACAGGGTAACACTGAAGCTTTCTTT.

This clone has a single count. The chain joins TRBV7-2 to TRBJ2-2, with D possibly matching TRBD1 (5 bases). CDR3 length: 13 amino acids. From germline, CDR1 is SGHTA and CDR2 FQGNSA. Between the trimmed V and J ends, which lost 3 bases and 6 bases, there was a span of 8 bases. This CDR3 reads CASSFSGSGELFF. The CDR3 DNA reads TGTGCCAGCAGCTTTTCAGGGTCCGGGGAGCTGTTTTTT.

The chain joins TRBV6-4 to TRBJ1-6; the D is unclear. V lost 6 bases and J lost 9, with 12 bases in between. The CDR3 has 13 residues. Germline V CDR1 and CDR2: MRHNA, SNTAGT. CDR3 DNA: TGTGCCAGCAGAGAGGCCCGGGGTTCACCCCTCCACTTT. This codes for CASREARGSPLHF.

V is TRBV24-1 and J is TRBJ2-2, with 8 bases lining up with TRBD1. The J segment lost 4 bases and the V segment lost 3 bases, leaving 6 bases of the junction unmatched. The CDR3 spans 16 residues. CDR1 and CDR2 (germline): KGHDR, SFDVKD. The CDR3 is CATSDAQGVSTGELFF. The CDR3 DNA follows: TGTGCCACCAGTGATGCACAGGGGGTTAGCACCGGGGAGCTGTTTTTT.

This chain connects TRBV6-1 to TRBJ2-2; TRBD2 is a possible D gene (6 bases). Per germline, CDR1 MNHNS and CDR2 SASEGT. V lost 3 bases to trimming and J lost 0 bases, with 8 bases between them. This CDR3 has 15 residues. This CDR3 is CASSESGANTGELFF. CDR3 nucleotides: TGTGCCAGCAGTGAGTCGGGAGCGAACACCGGGGAGCTGTTTTTT.

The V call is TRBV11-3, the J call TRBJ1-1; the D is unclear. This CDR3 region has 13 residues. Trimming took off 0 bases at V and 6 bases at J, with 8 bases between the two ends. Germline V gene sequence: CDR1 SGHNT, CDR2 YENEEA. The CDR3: CASSLDHRAEAFF. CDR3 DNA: TGTGCCAGCAGCTTAGATCACAGAGCTGAAGCTTTCTTT.

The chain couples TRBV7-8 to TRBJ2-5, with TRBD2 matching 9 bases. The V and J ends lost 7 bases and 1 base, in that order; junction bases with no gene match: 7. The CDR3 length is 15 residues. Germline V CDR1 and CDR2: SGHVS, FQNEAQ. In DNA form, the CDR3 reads TGTGCCAGCAAGAAGACTAGCGGAGTCCAAGAGACCCAGTACTTC. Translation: CASKKTSGVQETQYF.

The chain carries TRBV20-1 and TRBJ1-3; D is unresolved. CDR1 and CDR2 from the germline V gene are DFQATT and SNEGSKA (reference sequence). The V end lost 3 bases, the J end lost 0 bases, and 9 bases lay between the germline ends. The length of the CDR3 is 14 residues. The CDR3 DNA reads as TGCAGTGCTAGTAGCCCGAACTCTGGAAACACCATATATTTT. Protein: CSASSPNSGNTIYF.

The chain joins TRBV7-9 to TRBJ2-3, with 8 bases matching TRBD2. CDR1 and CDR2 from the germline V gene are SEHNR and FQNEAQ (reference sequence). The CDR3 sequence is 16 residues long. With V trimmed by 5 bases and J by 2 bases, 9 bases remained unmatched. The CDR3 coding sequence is TGTGCCAGCAGCGAGAGGGCGGGACTAGTCACAGATACGCAGTATTTT. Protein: CASSERAGLVTDTQYF.

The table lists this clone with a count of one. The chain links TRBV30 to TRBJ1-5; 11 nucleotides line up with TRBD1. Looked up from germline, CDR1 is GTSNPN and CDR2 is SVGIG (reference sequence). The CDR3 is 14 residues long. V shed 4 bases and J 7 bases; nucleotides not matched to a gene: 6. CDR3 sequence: CAWTAGTGGQPQHF. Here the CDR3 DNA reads TGTGCCTGGACTGCCGGGACAGGGGGGCAGCCCCAGCATTTT.

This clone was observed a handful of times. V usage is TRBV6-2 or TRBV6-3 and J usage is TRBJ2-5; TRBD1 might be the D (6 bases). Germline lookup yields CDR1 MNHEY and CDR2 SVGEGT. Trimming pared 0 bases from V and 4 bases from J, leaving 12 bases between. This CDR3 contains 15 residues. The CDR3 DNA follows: TGTGCCAGCAGTTACTCAGCAGCAGGGGCAGAGACCCAGTACTTC. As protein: CASSYSAAGAETQYF.

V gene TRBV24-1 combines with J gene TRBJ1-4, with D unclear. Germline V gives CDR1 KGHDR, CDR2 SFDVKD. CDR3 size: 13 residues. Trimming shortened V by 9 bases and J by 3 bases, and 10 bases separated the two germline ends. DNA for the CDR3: TGTGCCACCGCGGAACGGTCTAATGAAAAACTGTTTTTT. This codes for CATAERSNEKLFF.

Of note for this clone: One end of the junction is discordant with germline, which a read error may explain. CDR3 nucleotide sequence: TGTGCCAGCAGTTTGGGCCTGAGTGATTGGTCTATCAATGGGCAGTTCTTC. This codes for CASSLGLSDWSINGQFF. The chain recombines TRBV28 with TRBJ2-1; unclear D gene. The CDR3 totals 17 residues. CDR1 MDHEN and CDR2 SYDVKM come from the germline V gene.

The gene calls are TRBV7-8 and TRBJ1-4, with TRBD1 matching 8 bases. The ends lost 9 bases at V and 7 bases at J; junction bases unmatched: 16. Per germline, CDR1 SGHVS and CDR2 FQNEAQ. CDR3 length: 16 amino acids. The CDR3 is CASTYRAWTGSEKLFF. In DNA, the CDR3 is TGTGCCAGTACCTATAGGGCATGGACAGGGAGTGAAAAACTGTTTTTT.

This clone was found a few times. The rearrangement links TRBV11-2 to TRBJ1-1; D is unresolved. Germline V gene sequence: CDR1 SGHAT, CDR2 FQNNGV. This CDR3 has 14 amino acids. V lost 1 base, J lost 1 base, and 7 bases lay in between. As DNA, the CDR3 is TGTGCCAGCAGCTTAGCTGGCCGGAACACTGAAGCTTTCTTT. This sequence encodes CASSLAGRNTEAFF.

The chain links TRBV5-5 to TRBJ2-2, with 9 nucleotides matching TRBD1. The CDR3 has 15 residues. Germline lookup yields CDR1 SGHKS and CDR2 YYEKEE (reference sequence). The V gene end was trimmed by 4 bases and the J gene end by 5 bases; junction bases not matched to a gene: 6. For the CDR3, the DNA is TGTGCCAGCAGCGGGGGACAGGGAGGGACCGGGGAGCTGTTTTTT. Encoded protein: CASSGGQGGTGELFF. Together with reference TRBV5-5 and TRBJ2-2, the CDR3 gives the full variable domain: DAGVTQSPTHLIKTRGQQVTLRCSPISGHKSVSWYQQVLGQGPQFIFQYYEKEERGRGNFPDRFSARQFPNYSSELNVNALLLGDSALYLCASSGGQGGTGELFFGEGSRLTVL.